The 19 T cell receptor beta chains in this list originate from one sample, sequenced in a study of T cells in Graves' hyperthyroidism and ophthalmopathy. It was RNA transcripts that yielded the amplified TCR beta CDR3 regions. The HTBI primer set was used in a first-round RT-PCR of the TCR CDR3. Via MiXCR, TCRdb re-called the multiplex PCR reads, giving one row per CDR3 protein. The table shows hundreds of thousands of distinct CDR3 sequences, with around 39% occurring only once. Material: blood. The receptors shown here come from a man aged 18 to 30 with Graves' hyperthyroidism.

CDR3 nucleotide sequence: TGTGCCAGCAGCTTACGGCCTACAGGGGGCACAATGAACACTGAAGCTTTCTTT. Amino acids: CASSLRPTGGTMNTEAFF. This chain links TRBV9 with TRBJ1-1; 9 positions match TRBD1. The germline V gene encodes CDR1 SGDLS and CDR2 YYNGEE. V trimming: 4 bases; J trimming: 0 bases; junction bases outside the gene matches: 13. The CDR3 contains 18 residues.

The chain joins TRBV5-1 to TRBJ2-7; D is ambiguous. V lost 0 bases and J 7 bases, leaving 14 bases between the germline ends. Germline V lookup: CDR1 SGHRS, CDR2 YFSETQ. The CDR3 is made up of 14 amino acids. CDR3 sequence: CASSLAAYGGEQYF. The DNA for the CDR3 is TGCGCCAGCAGCTTGGCAGCTTACGGCGGAGAGCAGTACTTC.

This clonotype was counted at least ten times. The V call is TRBV15, the J call TRBJ2-5; 7 bases match TRBD2. From germline, CDR1 is LNHNV and CDR2 YYDKDF (reference sequence). After removal of 0 bases from V and 7 bases from J, the junction contained 5 bases not matched to a gene. The CDR3 has 14 amino acids. The CDR3 spells CATSREGGGGTQYF. The CDR3 DNA is TGTGCCACCAGCAGAGAAGGCGGGGGTGGGACCCAGTACTTC.

This clonotype has more than one count but fewer than ten. The chain joins TRBV24-1 to TRBJ1-2; 7 nucleotides line up with TRBD1. This CDR3 is 14 amino acids long. Trimming cost V 4 bases and J 3 bases; bases outside gene matches: 4. Germline values: CDR1 KGHDR, CDR2 SFDVKD. The CDR3 is CATSDRDSYYGYTF. CDR3 nucleotide sequence: TGTGCCACCAGTGACCGGGACAGCTACTATGGCTACACCTTC.

Ten or more counts support this clonotype. The chain carries TRBV5-5 and TRBJ2-7; no clear D. Deletions cut 1 base from V and 4 bases from J, with 12 bases between. The CDR3 consists of 14 residues. Germline V gene data show CDR1 as SGHKS and CDR2 as YYEKEE (reference sequence). The CDR3: CASSLRAPSYEQYF. CDR3 nucleotides: TGTGCCAGCAGCTTGCGGGCGCCGTCGTACGAGCAGTACTTC.

This clonotype was detected a few times. The chain recombines TRBV6-6 with TRBJ1-3; no clear D. The CDR3 sequence is 15 residues long. Germline V gene sequence: CDR1 MNHNY, CDR2 SVGAGI (reference sequence). With 2 bases removed from V and 0 bases from J, the gap between germline ends came to 8 bases. As DNA, the CDR3 is TGTGCCAGCAGTTACGGCCCCAGCTCTGGAAACACCATATATTTT. Translated, it gives CASSYGPSSGNTIYF.

This clonotype was detected once. The chain combines TRBV10-3 with TRBJ1-6, with D possibly TRBD1 on 5 matching bases. The CDR3 consists of 14 residues. Germline assignment: CDR1 ENHRY and CDR2 SYGVKD. Here the CDR3 DNA reads TGTGACAGCAGTTGGGGCAGGGTCGGCTCACCCCTCCACTTT. This sequence encodes CDSSWGRVGSPLHF.

This clonotype was seen repeatedly, ten times or more. The chain recombines TRBV2 with TRBJ1-5; D unresolved. The CDR3 length is 15 residues. Trimming left V 2 bases short and J 4 bases short, with 12 bases between. Germline V gives CDR1 SNHLY, CDR2 FYNNEI. CDR3 nucleotide sequence: TGTGCCAGCAGTGAAAATGGCATTCGGAATCAGCCCCAGCATTTT. It yields the protein CASSENGIRNQPQHF.

J is TRBJ1-3 and V is TRBV12-3 or TRBV12-4; D call uncertain. With 7 bases removed from V and 4 bases from J, the gap between germline ends came to 14 bases. The length of the CDR3 is 14 residues. The CDR3 nucleotides read TGTGCCAGCACTCCCGGAACCGTCGGAAACACCATATATTTT. Protein sequence: CASTPGTVGNTIYF.

This clonotype was seen repeatedly, ten times or more. The rearrangement uses TRBV20-1 and TRBJ2-5; tentatively, D is TRBD1 (6 bases). The V and J ends lost 6 bases and 1 base respectively, with 12 bases between them. Germline assignment: CDR1 DFQATT and CDR2 SNEGSKA (reference sequence). This CDR3 has 13 amino acids. The CDR3 DNA follows: TGCAGTGCAGTCCGGGACACCCAAGAGACCCAGTACTTC. Translation: CSAVRDTQETQYF.

The chain recombines TRBV19 with TRBJ1-1; no clear D gene. V lost 5 bases and J lost 4, with 5 bases in between. The CDR3 runs 11 residues. Germline loops: CDR1 LNHDA, CDR2 SQIVND (reference sequence). The CDR3 bases are TGTGCCAGTAGTCATCCCACTGAAGCTTTCTTT. Protein product: CASSHPTEAFF.

V and J are TRBV20-1 and TRBJ2-7; D is ambiguous. Germline V gene sequence: CDR1 DFQATT, CDR2 SNEGSKA (reference sequence). This CDR3 has 15 residues. The V end was cut by 0 bases, the J end by 2 bases, with 14 bases between. DNA for the CDR3: TGCAGTGCTAGAGATTTTTCGGGTCAAACCTACGAGCAGTACTTC. Translated: CSARDFSGQTYEQYF.

The chain has TRBV7-9 and TRBJ1-6; possible D gene TRBD1, 6 bases. The CDR3 spans 17 residues. V was pared by 4 bases and J by 3 bases, with 16 bases between. Germline V gives CDR1 SEHNR, CDR2 FQNEAQ (reference sequence). CDR3 amino acids: CASSYSGDWGYNSPLHF. In nucleotides, the CDR3 is TGTGCCAGCAGCTATTCAGGGGATTGGGGCTATAATTCACCCCTCCACTTT. The full variable domain, rest sourced from reference TRBV7-9 and TRBJ1-6, is DTGVSQNPRHKITKRGQNVTFRCDPISEHNRLYWYRQTLGQGPEFLTYFQNEAQLEKSRLLSDRFSAERPKGSFSTLEIQRTEQGDSAMYLCASSYSGDWGYNSPLHFGNGTRLTVT.

The chain employs TRBV12-3 or TRBV12-4 and TRBJ1-6, with 7 bases aligning to TRBD1. This CDR3 has 14 amino acids. J gave up 7 bases and V 6 bases, and 6 bases lay outside the gene matches. The CDR3 sequence: CASRTGQENSPLHF. The CDR3, as DNA: TGTGCCAGCAGGACTGGACAGGAAAATTCACCCCTCCACTTT.

The sample holds a few counts of this clonotype. The CDR3: CASSLVAGGPGELFF. For the CDR3, the DNA is TGTGCCAGCAGCTTGGTAGCGGGAGGGCCCGGGGAGCTGTTTTTT. This chain joins TRBV5-8 and TRBJ2-2; 11 bases line up with TRBD2. Germline V lookup: CDR1 SGHTS, CDR2 YDEGEE. J was trimmed by 6 bases and V by 0 bases; bases with no gene match: 1. The CDR3 totals 15 residues.

This clonotype was seen repeatedly, ten times or more. This sequence joins TRBV7-9 and TRBJ1-4; D not certain. The CDR3 spans 12 residues. The V end lost 8 bases, the J end lost 7 bases, and 11 bases lay between the germline ends. CDR1 and CDR2 (germline): SEHNR, FQNEAQ (reference sequence). The CDR3 DNA reads as TGTGCCAGCGCCGAGGGCGGTGAAAAACTGTTTTTT. Translating gives CASAEGGEKLFF. Combining the CDR3 with reference TRBV7-9 and TRBJ1-4 gives the whole variable domain DTGVSQNPRHKITKRGQNVTFRCDPISEHNRLYWYRQTLGQGPEFLTYFQNEAQLEKSRLLSDRFSAERPKGSFSTLEIQRTEQGDSAMYLCASAEGGEKLFFGSGTQLSVL.

This rearrangement joins TRBV29-1 to TRBJ2-3, with 11 bases fitting TRBD2. CDR3 length equals 14 residues. Losses at the gene ends were 5 bases for V and 4 bases for J; bases not matched to a gene: 5. CDR1 is SQVTM and CDR2 is ANQGSEA in the germline V gene. The CDR3 reads CSVSTSGSSDTQYF. The CDR3 DNA is TGCAGCGTTTCCACTAGCGGGAGTTCAGATACGCAGTATTTT.

This clonotype has only a few counts. In DNA, the CDR3 is TGTGCCAGCAGCCTGGACAGGGTTGAGATCGCGAACACCGGGGAGCTGTTTTTT. Its protein is CASSLDRVEIANTGELFF. The chain recombines TRBV2 with TRBJ2-2; 8 bases are shared with TRBD1. This CDR3 has 18 residues. The germline V gene encodes CDR1 SNHLY and CDR2 FYNNEI. V lost 6 bases to trimming and J lost 0 bases; unmatched junction nucleotides: 12. The full variable domain, with the rest looked up from reference TRBV2 and TRBJ2-2, is EPEVTQTPSHQVTQMGQEVILRCVPISNHLYFYWYRQILGQKVEFLVSFYNNEISEKSEIFDDQFSVERPDGSNFTLKIRSTKLEDSAMYFCASSLDRVEIANTGELFFGEGSRLTVL.

In its sample, this clonotype was seen many times. This rearrangement joins TRBV20-1 to TRBJ2-7; no clear D gene. The V and J ends lost 1 base and 5 bases respectively, with 9 bases between them. The CDR3 spans 12 residues. CDR1 is DFQATT and CDR2 is SNEGSKA in the germline V gene (reference sequence). The CDR3 sequence is CSARVPVDEQYF. CDR3 coding DNA: TGCAGTGCTAGAGTTCCTGTCGACGAGCAGTACTTC.